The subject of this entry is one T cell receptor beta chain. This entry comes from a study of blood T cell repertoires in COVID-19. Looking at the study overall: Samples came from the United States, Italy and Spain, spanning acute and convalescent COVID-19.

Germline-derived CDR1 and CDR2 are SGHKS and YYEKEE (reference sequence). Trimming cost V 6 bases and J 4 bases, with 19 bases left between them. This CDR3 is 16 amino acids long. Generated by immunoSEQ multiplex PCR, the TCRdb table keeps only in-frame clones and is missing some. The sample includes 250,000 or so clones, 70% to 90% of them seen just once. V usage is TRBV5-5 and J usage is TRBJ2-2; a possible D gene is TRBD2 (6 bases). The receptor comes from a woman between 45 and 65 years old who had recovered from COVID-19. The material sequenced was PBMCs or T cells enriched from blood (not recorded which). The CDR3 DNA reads TGTGCCAGCACCGGCACGGGAGCTCCATTCACCGGGGAGCTGTTTTTT. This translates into CASTGTGAPFTGELFF.